Relative to its sample, the clone carrying this T cell receptor (beta chain) is medium-sized. Its antigen is not identified. Each CDR3 protein is one row after TCRdb ran MiXCR on the reads. The sample comprises approximately 12,000 distinct CDR3 sequences, about 25% of which are singletons, and approximately 1.4% rests with the top ten. The data originate from a study of liver allograft versus peripheral blood T cells. The overall study: Comparative analysis was performed on T cell receptor repertoires from transplanted livers and from recipients' peripheral blood. Findings of the study overall: Inside liver allografts, T cell receptor repertoires reportedly diverged from the repertoires found in peripheral blood.

The origin of this receptor is a human patient who had a liver transplant. Some T cells may trace back to the graft donor.

The CDR3 loop is CASSSSRKLFF. In DNA form, the CDR3 reads TGTGCCAGCAGTTCTTCTAGGAAACTGTTTTTT. The chain has TRBV28 and TRBJ1-4; D is undetermined. The length of the CDR3 is 11 residues. Looked up from germline, CDR1 is MDHEN and CDR2 is SYDVKM. V lost 4 bases, J lost 11 bases, and 8 bases lay in between.